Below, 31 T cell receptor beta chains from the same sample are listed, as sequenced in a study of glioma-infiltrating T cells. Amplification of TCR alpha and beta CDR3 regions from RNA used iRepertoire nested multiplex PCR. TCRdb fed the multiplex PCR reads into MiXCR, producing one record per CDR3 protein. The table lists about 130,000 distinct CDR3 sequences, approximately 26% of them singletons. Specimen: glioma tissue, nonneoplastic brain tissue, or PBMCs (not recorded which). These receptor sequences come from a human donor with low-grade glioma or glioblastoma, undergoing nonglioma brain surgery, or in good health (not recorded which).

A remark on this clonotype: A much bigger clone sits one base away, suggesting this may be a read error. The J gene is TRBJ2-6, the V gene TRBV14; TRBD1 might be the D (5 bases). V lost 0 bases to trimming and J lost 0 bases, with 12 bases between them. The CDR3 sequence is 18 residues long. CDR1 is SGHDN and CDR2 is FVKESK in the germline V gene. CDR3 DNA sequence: TGTGCCAGCAGCCAAGAAGGGGTGGGTGCCTCTGGGGCCAACGTCCTGACTTTC. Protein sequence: CASSQEGVGASGANVLTF.

In DNA, the CDR3 is TGCGCCAGCAGCCAAGGTTGGTTAGCGGGGGTCCAAGAGACCCAGTACTTC. Translated, it gives CASSQGWLAGVQETQYF. V and J are TRBV4-1 and TRBJ2-5, with 9 positions matching TRBD2. Germline CDR1 is MGHRA and CDR2 is YSYEKL. The CDR3 contains 17 residues. Unmatched junction bases numbered 7, after V lost 1 base and J lost 1 base.

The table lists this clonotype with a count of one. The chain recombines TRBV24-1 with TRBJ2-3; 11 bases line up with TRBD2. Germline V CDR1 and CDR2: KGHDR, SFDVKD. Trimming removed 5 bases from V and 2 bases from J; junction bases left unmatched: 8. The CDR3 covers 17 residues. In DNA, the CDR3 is TGTGCCACCAGTGCTCCACTAGCGGGGGAGTCCACAGATACGCAGTATTTT. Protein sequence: CATSAPLAGESTDTQYF.

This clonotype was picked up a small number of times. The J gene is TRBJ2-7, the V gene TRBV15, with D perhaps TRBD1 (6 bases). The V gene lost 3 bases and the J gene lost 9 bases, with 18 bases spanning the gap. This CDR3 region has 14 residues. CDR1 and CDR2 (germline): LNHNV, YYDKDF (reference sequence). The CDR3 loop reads CATSSRDTGFGQYV. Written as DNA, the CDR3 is TGTGCCACCAGCAGCCGGGACACTGGTTTCGGGCAGTACGTC.

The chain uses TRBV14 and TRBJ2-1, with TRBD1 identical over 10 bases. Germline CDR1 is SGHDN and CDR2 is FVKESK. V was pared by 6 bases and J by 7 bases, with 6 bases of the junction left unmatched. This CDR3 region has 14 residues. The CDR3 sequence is CASRRQGARNEQFF. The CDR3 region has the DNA TGTGCCAGCAGAAGACAGGGGGCACGGAATGAGCAGTTCTTC. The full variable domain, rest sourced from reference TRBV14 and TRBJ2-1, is EAGVTQFPSHSVIEKGQTVTLRCDPISGHDNLYWYRRVMGKEIKFLLHFVKESKQDESGMPNNRFLAERTGGTYSTLKVQPAELEDSGVYFCASRRQGARNEQFFGPGTRLTVL.

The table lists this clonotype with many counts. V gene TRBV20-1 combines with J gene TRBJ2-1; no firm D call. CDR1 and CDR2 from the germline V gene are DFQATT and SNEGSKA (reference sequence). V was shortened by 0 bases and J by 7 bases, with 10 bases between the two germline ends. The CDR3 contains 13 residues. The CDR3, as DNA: TGCAGTGCTAGAGATCCCAATGGGAATGAGCAGTTCTTC. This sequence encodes CSARDPNGNEQFF.

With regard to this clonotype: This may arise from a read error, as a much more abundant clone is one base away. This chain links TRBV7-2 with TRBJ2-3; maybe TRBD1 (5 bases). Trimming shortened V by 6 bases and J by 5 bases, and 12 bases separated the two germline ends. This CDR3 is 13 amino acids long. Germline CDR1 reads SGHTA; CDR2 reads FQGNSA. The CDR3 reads CASSSRVVDTQYF. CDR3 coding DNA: TGTGCCAGCAGTTCCAGGGTGGTAGATACGCAGTATTTT.

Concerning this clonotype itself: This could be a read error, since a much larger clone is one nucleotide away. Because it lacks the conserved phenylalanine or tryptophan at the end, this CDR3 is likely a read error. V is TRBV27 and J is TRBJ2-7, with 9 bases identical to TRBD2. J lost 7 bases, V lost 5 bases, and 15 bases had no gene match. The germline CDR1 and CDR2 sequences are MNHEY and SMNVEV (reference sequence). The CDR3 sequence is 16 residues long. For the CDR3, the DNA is TGTGCCAGCAGTCCCCTGGGTAGCGGGGGACGTGGAGAGCAGTACGCC. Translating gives CASSPLGSGGRGEQYA.

The CDR3 coding sequence is TGTGCCAGCAGGCCGCAGGGGGCGAGGGATACGCAGTATTTT. This sequence encodes CASRPQGARDTQYF. The chain carries TRBV3-1 and TRBJ2-3, with TRBD1 matching over 8 bases. CDR1 is LGHDT, CDR2 YNNKEL, per germline (reference sequence). The junction had 8 bases not matched to a gene; V was cut back by 6 bases and J by 6 bases. The CDR3 loop spans 14 amino acids.

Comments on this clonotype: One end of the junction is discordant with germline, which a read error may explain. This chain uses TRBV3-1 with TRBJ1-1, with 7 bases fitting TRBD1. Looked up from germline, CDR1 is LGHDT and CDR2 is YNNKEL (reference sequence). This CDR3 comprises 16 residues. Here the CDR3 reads CVSSIRQGATNTEAFF. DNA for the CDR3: TGTGTCAGCAGCATACGACAGGGCGCTACGAACACTGAAGCTTTCTTT.

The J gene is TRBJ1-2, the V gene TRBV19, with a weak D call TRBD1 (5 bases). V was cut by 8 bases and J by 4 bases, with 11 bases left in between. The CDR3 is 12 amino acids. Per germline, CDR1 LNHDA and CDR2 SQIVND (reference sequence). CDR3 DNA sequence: TGTGCCAGTTCCGACAGATTCTATGGCTACACCTTC. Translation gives CASSDRFYGYTF.

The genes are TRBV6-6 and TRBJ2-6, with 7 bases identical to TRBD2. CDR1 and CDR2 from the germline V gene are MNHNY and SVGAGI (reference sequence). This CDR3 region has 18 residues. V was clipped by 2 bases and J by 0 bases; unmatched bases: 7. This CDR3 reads CASSYNGGRGSGANVLTF. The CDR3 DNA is TGTGCCAGCAGTTACAACGGGGGGAGAGGCTCTGGGGCCAACGTCCTGACTTTC.

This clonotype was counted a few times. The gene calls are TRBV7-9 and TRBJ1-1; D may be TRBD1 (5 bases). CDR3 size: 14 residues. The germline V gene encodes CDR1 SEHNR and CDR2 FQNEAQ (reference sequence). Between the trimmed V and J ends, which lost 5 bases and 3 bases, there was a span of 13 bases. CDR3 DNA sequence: TGTGCCAGCAGCGAGATATCGGGGGACACTGAAGCTTTCTTT. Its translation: CASSEISGDTEAFF.

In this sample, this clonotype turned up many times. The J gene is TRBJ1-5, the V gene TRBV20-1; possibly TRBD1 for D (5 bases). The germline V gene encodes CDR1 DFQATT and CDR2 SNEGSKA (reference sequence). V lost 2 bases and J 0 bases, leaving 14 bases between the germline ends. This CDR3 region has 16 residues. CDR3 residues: CSARQGGLNSNQPQHF. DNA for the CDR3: TGCAGTGCTAGACAGGGAGGGCTGAATAGCAATCAGCCCCAGCATTTT.

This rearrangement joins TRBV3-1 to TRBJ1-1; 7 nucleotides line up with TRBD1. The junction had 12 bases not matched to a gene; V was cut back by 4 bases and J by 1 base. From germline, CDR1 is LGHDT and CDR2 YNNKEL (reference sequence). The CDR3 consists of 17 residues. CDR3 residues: CASSPRAWTGGNTEAFF. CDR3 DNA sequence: TGTGCCAGCAGCCCCCGGGCCTGGACAGGTGGGAACACTGAAGCTTTCTTT.

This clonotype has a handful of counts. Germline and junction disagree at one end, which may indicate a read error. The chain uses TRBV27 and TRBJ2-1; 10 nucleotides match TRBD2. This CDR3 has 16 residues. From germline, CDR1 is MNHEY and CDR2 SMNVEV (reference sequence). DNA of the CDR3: TGCACCAGCAGTCCCTCAAGCGGGGGGGCCTCCAATGAGCAGTTCTTC. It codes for CTSSPSSGGASNEQFF.

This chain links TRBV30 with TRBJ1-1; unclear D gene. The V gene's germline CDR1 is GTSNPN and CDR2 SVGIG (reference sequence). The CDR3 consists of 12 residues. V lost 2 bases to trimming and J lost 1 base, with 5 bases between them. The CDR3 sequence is CAWSTQNTEAFF. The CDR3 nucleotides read TGTGCCTGGAGTACCCAGAACACTGAAGCTTTCTTT.

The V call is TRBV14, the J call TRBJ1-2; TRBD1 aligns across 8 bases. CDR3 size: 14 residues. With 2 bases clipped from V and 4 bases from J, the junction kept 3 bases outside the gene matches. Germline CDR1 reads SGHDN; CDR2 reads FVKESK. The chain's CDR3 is CASSQQGAGYGYTF. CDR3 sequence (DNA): TGTGCCAGCAGCCAACAGGGGGCTGGCTATGGCTACACCTTC. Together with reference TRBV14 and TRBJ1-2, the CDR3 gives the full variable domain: EAGVTQFPSHSVIEKGQTVTLRCDPISGHDNLYWYRRVMGKEIKFLLHFVKESKQDESGMPNNRFLAERTGGTYSTLKVQPAELEDSGVYFCASSQQGAGYGYTFGSGTRLTVV.

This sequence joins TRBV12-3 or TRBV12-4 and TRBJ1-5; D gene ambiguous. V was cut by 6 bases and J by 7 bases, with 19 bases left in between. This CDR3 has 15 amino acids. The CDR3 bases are TGTGCCAGCAGCGCAGCCCCGGGAAGGTTGCAGCCCCAGCATTTT. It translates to CASSAAPGRLQPQHF.

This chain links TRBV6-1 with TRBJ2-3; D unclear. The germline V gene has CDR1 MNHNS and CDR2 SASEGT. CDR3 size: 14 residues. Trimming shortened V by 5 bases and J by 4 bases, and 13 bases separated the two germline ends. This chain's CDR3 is CASSPADSPDTQYF. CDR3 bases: TGTGCCAGCAGTCCGGCCGACTCCCCAGATACGCAGTATTTT.

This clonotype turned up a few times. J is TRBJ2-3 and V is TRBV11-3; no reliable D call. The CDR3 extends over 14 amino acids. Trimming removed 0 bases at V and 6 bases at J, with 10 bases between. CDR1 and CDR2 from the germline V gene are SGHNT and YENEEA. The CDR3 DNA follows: TGTGCCAGCAGCTTAGAGGCAGTCCTGGATACGCAGTATTTT. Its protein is CASSLEAVLDTQYF.

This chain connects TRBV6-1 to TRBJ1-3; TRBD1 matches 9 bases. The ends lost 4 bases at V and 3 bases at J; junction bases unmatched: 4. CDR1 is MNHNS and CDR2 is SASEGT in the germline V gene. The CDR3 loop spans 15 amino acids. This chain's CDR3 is CASSVQGAVGNTIYF. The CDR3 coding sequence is TGTGCCAGCAGTGTACAGGGGGCGGTTGGAAACACCATATATTTT.

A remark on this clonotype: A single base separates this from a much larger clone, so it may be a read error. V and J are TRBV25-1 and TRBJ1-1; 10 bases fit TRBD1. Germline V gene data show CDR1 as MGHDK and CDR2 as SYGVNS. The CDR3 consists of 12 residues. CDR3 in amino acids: CASWDRGTESFF. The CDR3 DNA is TGTGCCAGCTGGGACAGGGGCACTGAATCTTTCTTT. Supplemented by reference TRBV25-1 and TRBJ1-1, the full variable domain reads EADIYQTPRYLVIGTGKKITLECSQTMGHDKMYWYQQDPGMELHLIHYSYGVNSTEKGDLSSESTVSRIRTEHFPLTLESARPSHTSQYLCASWDRGTESFFGQGTRLTVV.

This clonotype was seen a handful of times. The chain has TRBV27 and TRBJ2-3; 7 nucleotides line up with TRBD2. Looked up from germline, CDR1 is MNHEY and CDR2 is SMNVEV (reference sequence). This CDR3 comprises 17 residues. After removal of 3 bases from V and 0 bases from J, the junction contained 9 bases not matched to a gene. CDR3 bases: TGTGCCAGCAGTTTTATCGGGGGGAGCCAAAGCACAGATACGCAGTATTTT. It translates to CASSFIGGSQSTDTQYF.

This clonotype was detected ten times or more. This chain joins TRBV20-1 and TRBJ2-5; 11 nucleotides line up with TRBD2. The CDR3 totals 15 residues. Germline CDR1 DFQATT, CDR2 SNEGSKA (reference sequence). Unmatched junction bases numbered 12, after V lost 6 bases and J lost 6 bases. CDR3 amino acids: CSAFDRASGGKTQYF. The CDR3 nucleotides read TGCAGTGCCTTCGACCGGGCTAGCGGGGGGAAGACCCAGTACTTC.

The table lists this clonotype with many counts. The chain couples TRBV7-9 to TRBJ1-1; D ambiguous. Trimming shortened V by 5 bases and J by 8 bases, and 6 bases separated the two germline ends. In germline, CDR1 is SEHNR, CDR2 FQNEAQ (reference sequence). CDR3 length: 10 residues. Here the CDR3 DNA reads TGTGCCAGCAGCATATTCGAAGCTTTCTTT. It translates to CASSIFEAFF.

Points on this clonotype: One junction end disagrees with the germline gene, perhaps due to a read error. This CDR3 reads CASSLYGGQLQETQYF. As DNA, the CDR3 is TGTGCCAGCAGCCTTTATGGGGGACAGCTCCAAGAGACTCAGTACTTC. The rearrangement links TRBV2 to TRBJ2-5; 7 bases match TRBD1. Germline loops: CDR1 SNHLY, CDR2 FYNNEI. The CDR3 is 16 amino acids.

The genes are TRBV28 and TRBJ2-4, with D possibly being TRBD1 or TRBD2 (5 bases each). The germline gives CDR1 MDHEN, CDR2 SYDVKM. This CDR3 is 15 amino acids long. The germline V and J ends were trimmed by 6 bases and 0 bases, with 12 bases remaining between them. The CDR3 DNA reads TGTGCCAGCAGGAGAAGGGACCTAGCCAAAAACATTCAGTACTTC. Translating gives CASRRRDLAKNIQYF. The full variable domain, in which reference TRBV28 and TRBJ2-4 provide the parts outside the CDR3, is DVKVTQSSRYLVKRTGEKVFLECVQDMDHENMFWYRQDPGLGLRLIYFSYDVKMKEKGDIPEGYSVSREKKERFSLILESASTNQTSMYLCASRRRDLAKNIQYFGAGTRLSVL.

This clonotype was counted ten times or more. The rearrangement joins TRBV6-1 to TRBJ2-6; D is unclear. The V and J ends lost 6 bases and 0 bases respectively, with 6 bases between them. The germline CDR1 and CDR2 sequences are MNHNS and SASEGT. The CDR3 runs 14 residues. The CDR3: CASRTNSGANVLTF. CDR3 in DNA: TGTGCCAGCAGGACAAACTCTGGGGCCAACGTCCTGACTTTC.

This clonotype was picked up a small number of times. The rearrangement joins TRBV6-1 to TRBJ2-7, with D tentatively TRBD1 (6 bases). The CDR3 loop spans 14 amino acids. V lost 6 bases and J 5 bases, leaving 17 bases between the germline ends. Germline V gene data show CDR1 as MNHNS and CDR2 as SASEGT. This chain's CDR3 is CASSRNRAGNEQYV. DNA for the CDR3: TGTGCCAGCAGCCGTAACAGGGCTGGGAACGAGCAGTACGTC.

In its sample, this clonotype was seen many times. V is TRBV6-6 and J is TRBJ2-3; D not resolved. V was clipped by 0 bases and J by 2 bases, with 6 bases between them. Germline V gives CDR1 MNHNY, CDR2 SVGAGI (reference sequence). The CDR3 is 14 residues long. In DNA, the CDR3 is TGTGCCAGCAGTTACTCGGACGTCACAGATACGCAGTATTTT. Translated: CASSYSDVTDTQYF.